This T cell receptor (beta chain) was observed in a study of blood T cell repertoires in COVID-19. The protocol was immunoSEQ multiplex PCR, while the TCRdb copy is restricted to in-frame clones and leaves out a portion. Here the sample spans around 300,000 clones, roughly 85% being singletons. This clone appeared once. The TCR originated in a human donor in a cohort sampled during active COVID-19. The sequencing sample was made of peripheral blood.

The CDR3 sequence: CASSPRGGVRSEKLFF. In nucleotides, the CDR3 is TGCGCCAGCAGCCCGCGTGGGGGGGTAAGGAGTGAAAAACTGTTTTTT. V is TRBV4-1 and J is TRBJ1-4; a weak D match, TRBD1 (5 bases). This CDR3 is built from 16 residues. Per germline, CDR1 MGHRA and CDR2 YSYEKL. Trimming pared 4 bases from V and 7 bases from J, leaving 19 bases between.